The source of this TCR beta chain is a study of T cell responses to AZD1222 COVID-19 vaccine. A remark on this clone: Its matching antigen is unknown.

The study, taken as a whole, reports: Vaccine-associated CD4 TCRs spanned spike, dominant at 160-218 and 743-854. At baseline, seropositivity was found in only a handful of AZD1222 recipients.

Clones were read by immunoSEQ multiplex PCR, and TCRdb kept only the in-frame ones, dropping some. The table records about 26,000 clones, over 75% of them present only once. The source is an adult who received the AZD1222 COVID-19 vaccine. The material sequenced was peripheral blood, taken 28 days after the second AZD1222 dose.

CDR3 loop: CASNGQAGEKLFF. DNA for the CDR3: TGTGCCAGTAACGGGCAGGCCGGGGAAAAACTGTTTTTT. The genes are TRBV19 and TRBJ1-4, with D uncertain. Germline V gene data show CDR1 as LNHDA and CDR2 as SQIVND (reference sequence). This CDR3 contains 13 residues. The germline V and J ends were trimmed by 7 bases and 8 bases, with 14 bases remaining between them.